This TCR beta chain was captured by sequencing in a study of Ad26.COV2.S vaccination and SARS-CoV-2 variants. Indicated treatment: some 20 received Ad26.COV2.S at low or high dose, single or two shots; several received placebo; per-sample allocation not given. Following the first vaccine or placebo injection, samples were taken on day 63. Sequencing was performed with immunoSEQ multiplex PCR; in TCRdb, only in-frame clones are kept and a portion is missing. This sample yields fewer than 500,000 clones, of which more than 80% are seen a single time; more than 10% belongs to the top ten. V gave up 2 bases and J gave up 5 bases, with 7 bases separating them. This CDR3 region has 12 residues. Germline V lookup: CDR1 MNHEY, CDR2 SVGEGT.

The chain employs TRBV6-2 or TRBV6-3 and TRBJ2-7, with unresolved D. This sample comprised peripheral blood, obtained in a trial of Ad26.COV2.S vaccine versus placebo. The TCR originated in a person between 18 and 60 years old who received the Ad26.COV2.S COVID-19 vaccine or a placebo. The CDR3 DNA is TGTGCCAGCAGTTACATTATTGACGAGCAGTACTTC. The encoded protein is CASSYIIDEQYF.